Below are 12 T cell receptor beta chains sequenced from a single sample in a study of T cells in Graves' hyperthyroidism and ophthalmopathy. Amplified TCR beta CDR3 regions derived from RNA transcripts. With the HTBI primer set, the TCR CDR3 went through a first round of RT-PCR. Each CDR3 protein gets one entry after TCRdb re-called the multiplex PCR reads with MiXCR. The sample shows hundreds of thousands of distinct CDR3 sequences, about two fifths of them seen only once. The source material was blood. The receptors derive from a man aged 18 to 30 with Graves' hyperthyroidism.

This chain uses TRBV4-3 with TRBJ2-7; possible D gene TRBD2, 6 bases. Trimming shortened V by 0 bases and J by 5 bases, and 11 bases separated the two germline ends. The CDR3 runs to 14 residues. The germline V gene encodes CDR1 LGHNA and CDR2 YSLEER. The DNA of the CDR3 is TGCGCCAGCAGCCAAGATCTGGGGGAGGACGAGCAGTACTTC. This codes for CASSQDLGEDEQYF.

The V call is TRBV5-1, the J call TRBJ2-5, with TRBD1 identical over 9 bases. The junction had 5 bases not matched to a gene; V was cut back by 0 bases and J by 5 bases. The CDR3 spans 15 residues. CDR1 is SGHRS and CDR2 is YFSETQ in the germline V gene. The CDR3 sequence: CASSLAGTGIETQYF. Here the CDR3 DNA reads TGCGCCAGCAGCTTGGCCGGGACAGGGATCGAGACCCAGTACTTC.

The chain recombines TRBV20-1 with TRBJ1-5; D unresolved. Germline V gene lookup returns CDR1 DFQATT and CDR2 SNEGSKA (reference sequence). Trimming stripped 8 bases from V and 0 bases from J, with 14 bases between. The CDR3 covers 14 residues. CDR3 bases: TGCAGTTACTCGAGAGGGAGTAGCAATCAGCCCCAGCATTTT. Amino acids: CSYSRGSSNQPQHF.

The rearrangement links TRBV19 to TRBJ1-2, with unresolved D. The CDR3 has 10 amino acids. Germline V gene lookup returns CDR1 LNHDA and CDR2 SQIVND (reference sequence). V was clipped by 5 bases and J by 8 bases, with 6 bases between them. Written as DNA, the CDR3 is TGTGCCAGTAGTGCGAAGGGCTACACCTTC. It encodes CASSAKGYTF.

Note on this clonotype: One end of the junction fails to match germline, which may point to a read error. This chain joins TRBV2 and TRBJ1-2; 8 bases map to TRBD1. The CDR3 totals 13 residues. The V gene's germline CDR1 is SNHLY and CDR2 FYNNEI. The CDR3 region has the DNA TGTGCCAGCAGTCAGGACAGGGTCTATGGCCACACCTTC. Its protein product is CASSQDRVYGHTF.

This clonotype was seen repeatedly, ten times or more. The V call is TRBV19, the J call TRBJ1-1; the D gene is possibly TRBD1 (6 bases). In germline, CDR1 is LNHDA, CDR2 SQIVND (reference sequence). The CDR3 totals 14 residues. Trimming shortened V by 6 bases and J by 3 bases, and 14 bases separated the two germline ends. The CDR3 DNA is TGTGCCAGTAGATGGGGGGCAGGAGACACTGAAGCTTTCTTT. It encodes CASRWGAGDTEAFF.

Remarks on this clonotype: A much larger clone sits a single nucleotide away, making a read error possible. J is TRBJ1-3 and V is TRBV5-2. TRBV5-2 constitutes a pseudogene. The CDR3 consists of 11 residues. This CDR3 is CASNHENTIYF. CDR3 nucleotide sequence: TGTGCCAGCAACCATGAAAATACCATATATTTT.

This clonotype was observed at least ten times. This chain links TRBV19 with TRBJ1-1; D is unresolved. Germline CDR1 and CDR2: LNHDA and SQIVND (reference sequence). V lost 5 bases, J lost 1 base, and 8 bases lay in between. This CDR3 has 13 amino acids. CDR3 in DNA: TGTGCCAGTAGTGATGCATGGAACACTGAAGCTTTCTTT. Amino acid sequence: CASSDAWNTEAFF.

This clonotype showed up many times. The chain combines TRBV29-1 with TRBJ2-7; the match to TRBD2 covers 7 bases. The J segment lost 2 bases and the V segment lost 1 base, leaving 8 bases of the junction unmatched. Looked up from germline, CDR1 is SQVTM and CDR2 is ANQGSEA. This CDR3 is built from 15 residues. The CDR3 loop is CSVEGGSLAAYEQYF. CDR3 nucleotides: TGCAGCGTTGAAGGCGGTAGTCTAGCGGCCTACGAGCAGTACTTC.

Points on this clonotype: Relative to the germline gene, one junction end is altered; a read error may explain this. The genes are TRBV7-2 and TRBJ2-7; TRBD2 aligns across 11 bases. Germline loops: CDR1 SGHTA, CDR2 FQGNSA. The CDR3 runs 14 residues. CDR3 DNA: TGCGCCAGCAGCGAGACTAGCGGGGTCTACGAGCAGTACTTC. Its protein is CASSETSGVYEQYF.

The V call is TRBV20-1, the J call TRBJ1-5; D remains unclear. The CDR3 consists of 15 residues. Between the trimmed V and J ends, which lost 6 bases and 5 bases, there was a span of 20 bases. The germline V gene encodes CDR1 DFQATT and CDR2 SNEGSKA (reference sequence). The CDR3 sequence: CSAHRPEAPYQPQHF. CDR3 DNA sequence: TGCAGTGCCCATCGGCCAGAAGCCCCCTATCAGCCCCAGCATTTT.

The genes are TRBV11-2 and TRBJ1-1; D is undetermined. This CDR3 comprises 17 residues. Trimming pared 5 bases from V and 2 bases from J, leaving 21 bases between. The germline CDR1 and CDR2 sequences are SGHAT and FQNNGV. The CDR3 nucleotides are TGTGCCAGCAGCGCCGAGACCCTGGACCGGGGAAACACTGAAGCTTTCTTT. This codes for CASSAETLDRGNTEAFF.